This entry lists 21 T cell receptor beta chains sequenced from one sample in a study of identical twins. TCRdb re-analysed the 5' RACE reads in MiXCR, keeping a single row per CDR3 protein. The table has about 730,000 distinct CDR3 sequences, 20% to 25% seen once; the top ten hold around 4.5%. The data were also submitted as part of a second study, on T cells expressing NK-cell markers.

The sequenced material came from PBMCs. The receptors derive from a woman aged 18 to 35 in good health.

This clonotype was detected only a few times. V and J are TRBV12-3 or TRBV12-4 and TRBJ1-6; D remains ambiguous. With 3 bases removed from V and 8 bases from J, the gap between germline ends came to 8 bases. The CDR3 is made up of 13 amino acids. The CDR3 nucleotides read TGTGCCAGCAGTTTCCAAAATGATTCACCCCTCCACTTT. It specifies CASSFQNDSPLHF.

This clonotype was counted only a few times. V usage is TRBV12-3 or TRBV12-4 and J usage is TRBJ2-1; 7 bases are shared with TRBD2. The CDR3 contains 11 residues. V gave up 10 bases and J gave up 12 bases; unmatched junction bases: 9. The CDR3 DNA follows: TGTGCCACCTCAGCGGGGATCGTGCAGTTCTTC. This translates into CATSAGIVQFF.

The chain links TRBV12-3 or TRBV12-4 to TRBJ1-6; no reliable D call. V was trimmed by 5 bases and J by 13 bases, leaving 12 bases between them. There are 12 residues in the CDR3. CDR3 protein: CASSTDGFPLHF. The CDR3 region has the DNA TGTGCCAGCAGTACGGACGGATTCCCCCTCCACTTT.

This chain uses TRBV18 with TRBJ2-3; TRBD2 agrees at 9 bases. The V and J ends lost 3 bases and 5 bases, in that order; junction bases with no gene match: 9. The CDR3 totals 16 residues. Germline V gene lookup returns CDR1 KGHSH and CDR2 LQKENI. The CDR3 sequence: CASSPLRTLAGDTQYF. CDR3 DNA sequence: TGTGCCAGCTCACCCCTCCGTACACTAGCGGGAGATACGCAGTATTTT.

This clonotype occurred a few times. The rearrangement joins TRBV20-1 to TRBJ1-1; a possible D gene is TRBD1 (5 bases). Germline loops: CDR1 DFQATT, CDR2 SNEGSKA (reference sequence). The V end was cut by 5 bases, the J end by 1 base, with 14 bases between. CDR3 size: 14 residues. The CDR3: CSARIRGGNTEAFF. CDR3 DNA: TGCAGTGCTCGCATAAGGGGCGGGAACACTGAAGCTTTCTTT.

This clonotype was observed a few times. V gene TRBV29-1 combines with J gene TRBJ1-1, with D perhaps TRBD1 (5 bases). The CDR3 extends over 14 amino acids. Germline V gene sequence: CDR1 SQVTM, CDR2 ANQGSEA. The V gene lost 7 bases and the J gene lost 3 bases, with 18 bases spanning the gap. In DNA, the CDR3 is TGCAGCGGAAGCCGAAGGGGCTTCGACACTGAAGCTTTCTTT. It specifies CSGSRRGFDTEAFF.

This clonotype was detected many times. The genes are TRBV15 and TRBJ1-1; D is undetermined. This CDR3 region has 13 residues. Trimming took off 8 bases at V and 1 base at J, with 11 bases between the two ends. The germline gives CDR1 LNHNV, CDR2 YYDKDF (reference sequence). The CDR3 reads CATRLQSNTEAFF. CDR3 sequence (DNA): TGTGCCACCCGCTTGCAGTCGAACACTGAAGCTTTCTTT.

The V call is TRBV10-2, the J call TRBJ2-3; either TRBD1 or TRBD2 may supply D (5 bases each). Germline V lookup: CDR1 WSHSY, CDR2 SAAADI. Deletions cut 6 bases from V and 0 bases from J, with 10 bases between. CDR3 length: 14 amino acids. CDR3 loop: CASSWGKSTDTQYF. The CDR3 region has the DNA TGCGCCAGCAGCTGGGGGAAAAGCACAGATACGCAGTATTTT.

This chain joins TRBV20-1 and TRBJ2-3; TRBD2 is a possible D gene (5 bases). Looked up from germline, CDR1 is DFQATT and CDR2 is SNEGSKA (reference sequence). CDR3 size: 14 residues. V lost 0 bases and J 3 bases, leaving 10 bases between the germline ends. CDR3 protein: CSAREGGRTDTQYF. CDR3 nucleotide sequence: TGCAGTGCTAGAGAGGGCGGGCGGACAGATACGCAGTATTTT.

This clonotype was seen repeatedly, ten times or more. CDR3 DNA: TGTGCCAGCAGCGCGGGACTAGCGGTCTACGAGCAGTACTTC. This codes for CASSAGLAVYEQYF. The rearrangement joins TRBV7-2 to TRBJ2-7; TRBD2 agrees at 11 bases. The germline V gene has CDR1 SGHTA and CDR2 FQGNSA. The trim removed 5 bases at V and 3 bases at J, leaving 3 bases unmatched. The CDR3 is 14 residues long.

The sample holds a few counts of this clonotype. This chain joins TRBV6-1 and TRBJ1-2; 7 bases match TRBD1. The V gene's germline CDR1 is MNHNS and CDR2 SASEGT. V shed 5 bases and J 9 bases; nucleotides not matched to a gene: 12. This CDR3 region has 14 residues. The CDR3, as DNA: TGTGCCAGCAGTCGGGGCCAGGGGGGTATAAGCTACACCTTC. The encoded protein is CASSRGQGGISYTF.

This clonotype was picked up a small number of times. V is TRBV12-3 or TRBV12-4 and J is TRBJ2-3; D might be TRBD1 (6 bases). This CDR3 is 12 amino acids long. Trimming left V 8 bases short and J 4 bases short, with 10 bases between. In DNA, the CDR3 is TGTGCCAGCGGGGGCCTCCCAGATACGCAGTATTTT. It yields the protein CASGGLPDTQYF.

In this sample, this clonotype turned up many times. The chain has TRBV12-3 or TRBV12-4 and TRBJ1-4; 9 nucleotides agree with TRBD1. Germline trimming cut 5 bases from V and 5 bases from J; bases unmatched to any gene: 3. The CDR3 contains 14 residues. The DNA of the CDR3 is TGTGCCAGCAGTCGGACAGGGGTGAATGAAAAACTGTTTTTT. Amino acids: CASSRTGVNEKLFF.

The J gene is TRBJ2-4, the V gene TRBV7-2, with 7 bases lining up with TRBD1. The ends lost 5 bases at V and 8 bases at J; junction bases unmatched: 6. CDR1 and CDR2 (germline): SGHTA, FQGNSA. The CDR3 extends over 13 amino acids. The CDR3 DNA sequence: TGTGCCAGCAGCGGGCGAACAGGGGACATTCAGTACTTC. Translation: CASSGRTGDIQYF. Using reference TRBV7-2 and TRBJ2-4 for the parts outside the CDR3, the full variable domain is GAGVSQSPSNKVTEKGKDVELRCDPISGHTALYWYRQSLGQGLEFLIYFQGNSAPDKSGLPSDRFSAERTGGSVSTLTIQRTQQEDSAVYLCASSGRTGDIQYFGAGTRLSVL.

CDR3 amino acids: CASPPSPGLAGEQYF. CDR3 sequence (DNA): TGTGCCAGCCCTCCGTCCCCCGGACTAGCGGGGGAGCAGTACTTC. The V call is TRBV6-1, the J call TRBJ2-7; TRBD2 matches at 12 bases. From germline, CDR1 is MNHNS and CDR2 SASEGT. This CDR3 region has 15 residues. Germline trimming cut 8 bases from V and 7 bases from J; bases unmatched to any gene: 12.

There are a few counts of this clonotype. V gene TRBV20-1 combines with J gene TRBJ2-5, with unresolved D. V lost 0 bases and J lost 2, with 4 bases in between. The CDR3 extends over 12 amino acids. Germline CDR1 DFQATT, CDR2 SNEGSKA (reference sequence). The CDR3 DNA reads TGCAGTGCTAGAGACTATCAAGAGACCCAGTACTTC. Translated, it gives CSARDYQETQYF.

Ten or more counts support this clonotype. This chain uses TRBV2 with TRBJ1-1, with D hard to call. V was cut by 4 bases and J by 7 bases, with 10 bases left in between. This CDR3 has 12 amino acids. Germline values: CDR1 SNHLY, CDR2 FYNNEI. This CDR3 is CASSVGLNEAFF. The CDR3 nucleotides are TGTGCCAGCAGTGTCGGTCTTAATGAAGCTTTCTTT.

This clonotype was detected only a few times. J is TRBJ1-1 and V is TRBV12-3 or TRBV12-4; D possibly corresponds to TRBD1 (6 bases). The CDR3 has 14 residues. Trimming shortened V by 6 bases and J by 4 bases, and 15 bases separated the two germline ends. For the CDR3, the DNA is TGTGCCAGCAGAATGGTGGGGGCGCCCACTGAAGCTTTCTTT. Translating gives CASRMVGAPTEAFF.

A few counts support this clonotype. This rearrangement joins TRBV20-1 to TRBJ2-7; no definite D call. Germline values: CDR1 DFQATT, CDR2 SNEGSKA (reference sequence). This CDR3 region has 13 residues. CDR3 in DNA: TGCAGCGCCGGTTCGAGACTCTCCGCCGAGCAGTACTTC. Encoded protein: CSAGSRLSAEQYF.

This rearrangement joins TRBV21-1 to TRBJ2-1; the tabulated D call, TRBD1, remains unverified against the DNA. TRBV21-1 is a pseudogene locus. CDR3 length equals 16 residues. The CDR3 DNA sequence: TGTGCCAGCAGCACATCGCTGGAGGACAGGGAGGATGAGCAGTTCTTC. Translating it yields CASSTSLEDREDEQFF.

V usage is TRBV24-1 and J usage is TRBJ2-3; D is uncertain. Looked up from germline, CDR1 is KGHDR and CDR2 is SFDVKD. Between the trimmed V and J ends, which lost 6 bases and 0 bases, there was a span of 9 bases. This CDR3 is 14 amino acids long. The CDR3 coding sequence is TGTGCCACCAGTTCCAGTTCTAGCACAGATACGCAGTATTTT. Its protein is CATSSSSSTDTQYF.